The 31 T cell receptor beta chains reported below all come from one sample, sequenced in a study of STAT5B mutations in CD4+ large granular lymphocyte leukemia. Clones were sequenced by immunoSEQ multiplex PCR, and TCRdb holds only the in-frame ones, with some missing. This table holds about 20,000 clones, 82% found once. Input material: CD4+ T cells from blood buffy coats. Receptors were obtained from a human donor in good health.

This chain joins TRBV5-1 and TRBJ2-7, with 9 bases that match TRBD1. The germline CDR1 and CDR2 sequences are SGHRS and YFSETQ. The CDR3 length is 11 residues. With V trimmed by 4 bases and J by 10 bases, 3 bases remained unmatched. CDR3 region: CASSGDRAQYF. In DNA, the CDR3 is TGCGCCAGCAGCGGGGACAGGGCACAGTACTTC. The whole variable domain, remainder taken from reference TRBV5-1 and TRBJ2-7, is KAGVTQTPRYLIKTRGQQVTLSCSPISGHRSVSWYQQTPGQGLQFLFEYFSETQRNKGNFPGRFSGRQFSNSRSEMNVSTLELGDSALYLCASSGDRAQYFGPGTRLTVT.

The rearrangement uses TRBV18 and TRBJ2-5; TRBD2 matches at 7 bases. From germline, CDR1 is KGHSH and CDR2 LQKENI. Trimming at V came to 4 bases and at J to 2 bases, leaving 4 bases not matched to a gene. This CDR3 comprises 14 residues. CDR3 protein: CASSLRGVQETQYF. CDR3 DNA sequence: TGTGCCAGCTCACTTCGGGGGGTTCAAGAGACCCAGTACTTC.

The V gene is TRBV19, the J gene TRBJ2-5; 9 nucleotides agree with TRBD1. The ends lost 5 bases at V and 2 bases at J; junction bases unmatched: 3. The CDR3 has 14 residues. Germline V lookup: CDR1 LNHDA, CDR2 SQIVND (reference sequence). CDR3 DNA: TGTGCCAGTAGTGCCGGGACAGGGCAAGAGACCCAGTACTTC. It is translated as CASSAGTGQETQYF.

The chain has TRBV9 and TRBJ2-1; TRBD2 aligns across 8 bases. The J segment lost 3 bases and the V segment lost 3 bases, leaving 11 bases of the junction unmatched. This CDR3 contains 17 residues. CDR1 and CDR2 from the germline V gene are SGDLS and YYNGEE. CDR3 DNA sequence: TGTGCCAGCAGCGGACACCGCGGGGGGCTGAACTACAATGAGCAGTTCTTC. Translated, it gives CASSGHRGGLNYNEQFF.

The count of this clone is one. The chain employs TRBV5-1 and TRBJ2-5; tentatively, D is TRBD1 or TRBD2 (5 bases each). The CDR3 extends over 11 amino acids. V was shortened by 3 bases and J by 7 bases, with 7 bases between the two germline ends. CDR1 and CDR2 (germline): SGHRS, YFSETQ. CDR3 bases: TGCGCCAGCAGCTGGGACGGGACCCAGTACTTC. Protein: CASSWDGTQYF.

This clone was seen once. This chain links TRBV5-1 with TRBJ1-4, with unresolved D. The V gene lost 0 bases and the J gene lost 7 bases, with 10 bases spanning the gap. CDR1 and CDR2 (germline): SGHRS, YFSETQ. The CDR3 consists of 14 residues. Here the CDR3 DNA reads TGCGCCAGCAGCTTGGAGCGAGCAGGTGAAAAACTGTTTTTT. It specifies CASSLERAGEKLFF.

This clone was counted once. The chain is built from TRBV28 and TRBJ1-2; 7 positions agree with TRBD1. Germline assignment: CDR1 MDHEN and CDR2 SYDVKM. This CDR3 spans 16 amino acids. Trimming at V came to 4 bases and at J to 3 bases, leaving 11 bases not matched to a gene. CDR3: CASSSPPGGRYYGYTF. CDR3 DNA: TGTGCCAGCAGTTCTCCCCCAGGGGGGCGGTACTATGGCTACACCTTC.

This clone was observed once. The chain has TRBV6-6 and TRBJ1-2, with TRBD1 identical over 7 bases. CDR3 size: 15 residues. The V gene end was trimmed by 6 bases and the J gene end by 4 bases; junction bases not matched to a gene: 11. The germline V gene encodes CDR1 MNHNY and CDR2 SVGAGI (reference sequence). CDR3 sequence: CASSRGDSASYGYTF. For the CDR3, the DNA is TGTGCCAGCAGCCGGGGGGACAGTGCCTCCTATGGCTACACCTTC.

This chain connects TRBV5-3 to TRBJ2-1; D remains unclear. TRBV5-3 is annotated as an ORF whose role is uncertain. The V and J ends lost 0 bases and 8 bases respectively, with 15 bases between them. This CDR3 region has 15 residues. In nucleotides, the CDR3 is TGTGCCAGAAGCTTGGACGGCGGCGCTGGGGATGAGCAGTTCTTC. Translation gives CARSLDGGAGDEQFF.

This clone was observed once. The CDR3 bases are TGTGCCAGCAGTTTAAACAGGCAAGAGACCCAGTACTTC. Its protein is CASSLNRQETQYF. The genes are TRBV27 and TRBJ2-5; TRBD1 might be the D (5 bases). The CDR3 covers 13 residues. Germline CDR1 and CDR2: MNHEY and SMNVEV (reference sequence). The ends were cut back, 2 bases at V and 2 bases at J, with 6 bases in the middle.

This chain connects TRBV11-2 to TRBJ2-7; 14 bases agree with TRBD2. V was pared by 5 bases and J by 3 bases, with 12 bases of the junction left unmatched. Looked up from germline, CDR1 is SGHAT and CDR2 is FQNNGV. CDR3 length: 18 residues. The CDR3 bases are TGTGCCAGCAGCCCGGGACTAGCGGGAGCCTTACGCGGCTACGAGCAGTACTTC. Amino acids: CASSPGLAGALRGYEQYF.

CDR3 sequence (DNA): TGTGCCAGCAGCTTAAGGGACATCGGGGGTAACACTGAAGCTTTCTTT. As protein: CASSLRDIGGNTEAFF. The chain couples TRBV7-9 to TRBJ1-1; perhaps TRBD1 as D (6 bases). Trimming left V 2 bases short and J 2 bases short, with 15 bases between. Germline V gene data show CDR1 as SEHNR and CDR2 as FQNEAQ (reference sequence). The CDR3 spans 16 residues.

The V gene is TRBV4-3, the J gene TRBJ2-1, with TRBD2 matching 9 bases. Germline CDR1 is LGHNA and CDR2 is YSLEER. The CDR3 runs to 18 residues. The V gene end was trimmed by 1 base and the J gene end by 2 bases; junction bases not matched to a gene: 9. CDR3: CASSQVVAGGGAYNEQFF. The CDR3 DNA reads TGCGCCAGCAGCCAAGTGGTTGCGGGCGGGGGGGCCTACAATGAGCAGTTCTTC.

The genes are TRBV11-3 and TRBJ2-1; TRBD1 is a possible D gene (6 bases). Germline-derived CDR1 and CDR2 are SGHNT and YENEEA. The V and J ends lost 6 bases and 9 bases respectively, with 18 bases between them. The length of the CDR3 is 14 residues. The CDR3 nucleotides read TGTGCCAGCAGACCGGGACACCAGGGCGGTGAGCAGTTCTTC. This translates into CASRPGHQGGEQFF.

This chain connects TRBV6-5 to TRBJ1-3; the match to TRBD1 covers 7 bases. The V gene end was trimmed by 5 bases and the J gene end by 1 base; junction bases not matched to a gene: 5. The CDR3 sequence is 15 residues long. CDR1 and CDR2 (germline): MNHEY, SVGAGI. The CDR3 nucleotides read TGTGCCAGCAGTCGACAGGGTTCATCTGGAAACACCATATATTTT. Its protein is CASSRQGSSGNTIYF.

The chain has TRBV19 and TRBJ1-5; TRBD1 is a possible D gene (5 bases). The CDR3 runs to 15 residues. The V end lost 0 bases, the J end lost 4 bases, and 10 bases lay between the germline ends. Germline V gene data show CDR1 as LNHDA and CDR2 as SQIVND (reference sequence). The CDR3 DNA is TGTGCCAGTAGTATAGATTCAGGGAATAATCAGCCCCAGCATTTT. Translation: CASSIDSGNNQPQHF. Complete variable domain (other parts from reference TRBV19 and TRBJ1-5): DGGITQSPKYLFRKEGQNVTLSCEQNLNHDAMYWYRQDPGQGLRLIYYSQIVNDFQKGDIAEGYSVSREKKESFPLTVTSAQKNPTAFYLCASSIDSGNNQPQHFGDGTRLSIL.

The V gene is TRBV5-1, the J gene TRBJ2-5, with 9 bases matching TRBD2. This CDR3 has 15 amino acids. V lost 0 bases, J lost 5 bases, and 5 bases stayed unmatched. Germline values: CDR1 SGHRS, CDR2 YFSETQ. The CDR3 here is CASSLEAGGSETQYF. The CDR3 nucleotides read TGCGCCAGCAGCTTGGAAGCGGGGGGATCCGAGACCCAGTACTTC.

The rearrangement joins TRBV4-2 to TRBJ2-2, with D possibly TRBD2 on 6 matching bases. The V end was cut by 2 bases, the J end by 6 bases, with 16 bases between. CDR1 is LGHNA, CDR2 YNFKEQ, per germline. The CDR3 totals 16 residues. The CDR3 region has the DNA TGTGCCAGCAGCCAACCCGGGACTCGAAACCCCGGGGAGCTGTTTTTT. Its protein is CASSQPGTRNPGELFF.

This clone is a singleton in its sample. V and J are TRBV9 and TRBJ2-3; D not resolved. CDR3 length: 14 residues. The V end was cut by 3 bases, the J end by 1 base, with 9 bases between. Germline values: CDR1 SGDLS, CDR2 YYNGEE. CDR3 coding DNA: TGTGCCAGCAGCGGTATAGCTCGCACAGATACGCAGTATTTT. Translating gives CASSGIARTDTQYF.

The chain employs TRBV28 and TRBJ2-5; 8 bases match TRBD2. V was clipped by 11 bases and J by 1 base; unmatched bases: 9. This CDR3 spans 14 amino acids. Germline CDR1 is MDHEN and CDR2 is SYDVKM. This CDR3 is CAGSRGGPQETQYF. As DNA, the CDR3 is TGTGCCGGAAGCCGGGGGGGGCCCCAAGAGACCCAGTACTTC.

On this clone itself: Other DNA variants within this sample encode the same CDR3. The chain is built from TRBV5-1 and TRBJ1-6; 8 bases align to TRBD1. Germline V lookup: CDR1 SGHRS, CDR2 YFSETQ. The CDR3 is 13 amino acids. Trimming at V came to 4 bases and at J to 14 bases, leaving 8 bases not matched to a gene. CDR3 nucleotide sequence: TGCGCCAGCAGCCCGGCAGGGGGCGAGGCCCTCCACTTT. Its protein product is CASSPAGGEALHF.

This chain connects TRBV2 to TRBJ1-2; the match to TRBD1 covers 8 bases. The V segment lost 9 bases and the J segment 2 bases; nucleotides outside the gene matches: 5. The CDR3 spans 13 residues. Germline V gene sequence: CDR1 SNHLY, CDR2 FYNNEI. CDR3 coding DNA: TGTGCCAGACGGGACAGGAACAACTATGGCTACACCTTC. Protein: CARRDRNNYGYTF.

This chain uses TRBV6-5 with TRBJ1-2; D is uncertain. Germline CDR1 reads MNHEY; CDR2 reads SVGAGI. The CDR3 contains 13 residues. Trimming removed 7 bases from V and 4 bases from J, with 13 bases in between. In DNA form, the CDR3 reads TGTGCCAGCACGACCGACCGCAGCTATGGCTACACCTTC. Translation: CASTTDRSYGYTF.

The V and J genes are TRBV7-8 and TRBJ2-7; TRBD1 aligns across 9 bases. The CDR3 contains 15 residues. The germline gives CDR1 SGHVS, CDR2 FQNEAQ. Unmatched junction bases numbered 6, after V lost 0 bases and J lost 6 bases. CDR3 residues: CASSLAVQGAGEQYF. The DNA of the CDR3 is TGTGCCAGCAGCTTAGCGGTACAGGGGGCTGGCGAGCAGTACTTC.

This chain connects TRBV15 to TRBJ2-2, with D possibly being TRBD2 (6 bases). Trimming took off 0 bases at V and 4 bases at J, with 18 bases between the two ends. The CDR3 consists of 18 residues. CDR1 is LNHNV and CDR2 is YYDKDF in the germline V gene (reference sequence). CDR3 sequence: CATSRDVTRRETTGELFF. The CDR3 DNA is TGTGCCACCAGCAGAGATGTGACTAGAAGGGAAACCACCGGGGAGCTGTTTTTT.

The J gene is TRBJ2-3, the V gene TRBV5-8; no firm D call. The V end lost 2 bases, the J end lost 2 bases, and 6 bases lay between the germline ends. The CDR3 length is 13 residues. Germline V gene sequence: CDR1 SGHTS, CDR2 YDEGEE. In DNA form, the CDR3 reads TGTGCCAGCAGCTTAGTAGCCACAGATACGCAGTATTTT. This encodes CASSLVATDTQYF.

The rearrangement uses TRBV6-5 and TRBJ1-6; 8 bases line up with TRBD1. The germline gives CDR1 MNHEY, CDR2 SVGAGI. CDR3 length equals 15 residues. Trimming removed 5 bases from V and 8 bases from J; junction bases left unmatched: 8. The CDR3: CASSTDREWYSPLHF. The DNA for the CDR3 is TGTGCCAGCAGTACGGACAGGGAATGGTATTCACCCCTCCACTTT.

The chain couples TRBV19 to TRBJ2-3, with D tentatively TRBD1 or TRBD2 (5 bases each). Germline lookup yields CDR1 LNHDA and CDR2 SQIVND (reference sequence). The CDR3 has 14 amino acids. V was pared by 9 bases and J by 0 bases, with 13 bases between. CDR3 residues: CASTRDGSTDTQYF. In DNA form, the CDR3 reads TGTGCCAGCACAAGGGACGGGAGCACAGATACGCAGTATTTT.

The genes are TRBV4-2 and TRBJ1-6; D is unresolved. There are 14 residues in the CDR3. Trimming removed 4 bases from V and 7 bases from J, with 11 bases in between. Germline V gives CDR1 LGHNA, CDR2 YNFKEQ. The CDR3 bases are TGTGCCAGCAGCCCCTCGGGGAGCAATTCACCCCTCCACTTT. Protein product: CASSPSGSNSPLHF.

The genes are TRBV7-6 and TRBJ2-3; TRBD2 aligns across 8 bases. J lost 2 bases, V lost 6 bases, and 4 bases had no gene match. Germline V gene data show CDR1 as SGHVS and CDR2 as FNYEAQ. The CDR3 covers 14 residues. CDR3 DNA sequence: TGTGCCAGCAGTCGCGGGGGGACCACAGATACGCAGTATTTT. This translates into CASSRGGTTDTQYF.

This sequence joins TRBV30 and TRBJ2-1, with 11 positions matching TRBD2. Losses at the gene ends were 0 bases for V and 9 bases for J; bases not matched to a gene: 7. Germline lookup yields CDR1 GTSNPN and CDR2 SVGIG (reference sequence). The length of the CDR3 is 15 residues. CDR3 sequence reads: CAWSVYIAGGGEQFF. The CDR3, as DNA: TGTGCCTGGAGTGTGTATATAGCGGGAGGGGGTGAGCAGTTCTTC.